This T cell receptor beta chain comes out of a study of blood T cell repertoires in COVID-19. Study in general: The origin of the acute and convalescent COVID-19 samples was the United States, Italy and Spain. PBMCs, B-cell-depleted T cells, or T cells were the source of the cDNA or gDNA that made up the material.

Authors' methods: How many nucleated cells were present was estimated from reference gene primer amplification. Produced via immunoSEQ multiplex PCR; TCRdb's table is partial and in-frame only. V and J calls and clone size are copied from that table; D and trimming were computed from the DNA. The data show under 95,000 clones, around 80% seen once. Trimming took 2 bases from V and 0 from J; bases not matched to a gene: 13. CDR1 and CDR2 (germline): MGHRA, YSYEKL. This CDR3 comprises 19 residues. Sequenced input: peripheral blood. The TCR originated in a man aged 70 or older with acute or convalescent COVID-19. This chain joins TRBV4-1 and TRBJ1-5, with 7 bases that match TRBD1. In DNA form, the CDR3 reads TGCGCCAGCAGCCAATTCCGGACAGGTCCCTTCTATAGCAATCAGCCCCAGCATTTT. It specifies CASSQFRTGPFYSNQPQHF.